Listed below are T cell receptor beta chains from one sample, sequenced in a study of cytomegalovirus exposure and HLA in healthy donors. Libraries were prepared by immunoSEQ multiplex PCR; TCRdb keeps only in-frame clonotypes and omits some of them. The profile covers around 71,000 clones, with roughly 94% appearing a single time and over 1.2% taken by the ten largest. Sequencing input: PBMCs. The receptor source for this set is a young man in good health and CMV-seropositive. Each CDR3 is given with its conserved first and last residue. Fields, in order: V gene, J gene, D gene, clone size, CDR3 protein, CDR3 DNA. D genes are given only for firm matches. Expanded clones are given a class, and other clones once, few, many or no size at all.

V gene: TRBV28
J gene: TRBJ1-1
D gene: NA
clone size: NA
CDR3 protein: CASNSFGEVNTEAFF
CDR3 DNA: TGTGCCAGCAATTCTTTCGGTGAAGTTAACACTGAAGCTTTCTTT

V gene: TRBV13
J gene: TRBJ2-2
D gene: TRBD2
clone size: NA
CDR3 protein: CASSLTERGTGELFF
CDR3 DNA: TGTGCCAGCAGCCTGACCGAGCGGGGCACCGGGGAGCTGTTTTTT

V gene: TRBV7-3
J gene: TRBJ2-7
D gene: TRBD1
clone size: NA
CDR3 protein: CASSLRGGNRGRGEQYF
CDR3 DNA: TGTGCCAGCAGCTTAAGAGGGGGAAACAGGGGACGTGGCGAGCAGTACTTC

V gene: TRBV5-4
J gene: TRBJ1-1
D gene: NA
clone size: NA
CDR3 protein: CASSLGGGQTNTEAFF
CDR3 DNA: TGTGCCAGCAGCTTGGGGGGCGGACAGACGAACACTGAAGCTTTCTTT

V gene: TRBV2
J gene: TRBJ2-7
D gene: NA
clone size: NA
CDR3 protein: CASSEPYYEQYF
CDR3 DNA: TGTGCCAGCAGTGAACCTTATTACGAGCAGTACTTC

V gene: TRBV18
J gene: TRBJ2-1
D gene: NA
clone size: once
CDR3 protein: CASSPLLAPRNEQFF
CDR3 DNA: TGTGCCAGCTCACCCTTGCTAGCGCCGAGGAATGAGCAGTTCTTC

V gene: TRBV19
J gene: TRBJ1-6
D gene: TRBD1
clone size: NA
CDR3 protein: CASSPDRGNSPLHF
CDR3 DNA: TGTGCCAGTAGTCCGGACAGGGGAAATTCACCCCTCCACTTT

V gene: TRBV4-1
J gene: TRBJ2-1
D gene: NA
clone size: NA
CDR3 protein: CASSHLQGDEQFF
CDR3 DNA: TGCGCCAGCAGCCACCTACAGGGAGATGAGCAGTTCTTC

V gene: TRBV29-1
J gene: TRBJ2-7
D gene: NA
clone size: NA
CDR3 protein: CSVAGSSYEQYF
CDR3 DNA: TGCAGCGTTGCCGGGAGCTCCTACGAGCAGTACTTC

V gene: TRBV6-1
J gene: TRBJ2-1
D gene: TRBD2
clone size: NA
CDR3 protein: CASSEMGTSGRRNEQFF
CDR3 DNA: TGTGCCAGCAGTGAAATGGGGACTAGCGGGAGGCGCAATGAGCAGTTCTTC

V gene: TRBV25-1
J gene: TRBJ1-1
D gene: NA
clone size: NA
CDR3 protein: CASSAYQTANTEAFF
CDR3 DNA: TGTGCCAGCAGTGCCTATCAGACAGCTAACACTGAAGCTTTCTTT

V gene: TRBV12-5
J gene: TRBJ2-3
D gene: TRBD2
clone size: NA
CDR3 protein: CASGGGLAGLTDTQYF
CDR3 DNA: TGTGCTAGTGGTGGGGGACTAGCGGGGCTCACAGATACGCAGTATTTT

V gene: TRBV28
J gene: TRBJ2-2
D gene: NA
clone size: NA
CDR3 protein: CASSLRLRAGELFF
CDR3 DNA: TGTGCCAGCAGTTTAAGGCTCAGGGCCGGGGAGCTGTTTTTT

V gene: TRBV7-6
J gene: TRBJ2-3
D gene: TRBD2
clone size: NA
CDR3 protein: CASSLAPAGVADTQYF
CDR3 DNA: TGTGCCAGCAGCTTAGCGCCAGCGGGGGTCGCCGATACGCAGTATTTT

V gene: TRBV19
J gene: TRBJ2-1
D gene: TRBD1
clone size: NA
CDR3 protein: CASSIGRTGSLKEQFF
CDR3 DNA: TGTGCCAGTAGTATAGGTAGGACAGGGTCTTTGAAAGAGCAGTTCTTC

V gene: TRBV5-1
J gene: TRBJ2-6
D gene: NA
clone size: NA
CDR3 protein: CASSLQVLSGANVLTF
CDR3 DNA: TGCGCCAGCAGCCTCCAGGTGCTCTCTGGGGCCAACGTCCTGACTTTC

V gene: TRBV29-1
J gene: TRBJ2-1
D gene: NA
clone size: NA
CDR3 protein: CSVRTGGGTSGLNEQFF
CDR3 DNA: TGCAGCGTTCGGACAGGGGGCGGGACTAGCGGACTGAATGAGCAGTTCTTC

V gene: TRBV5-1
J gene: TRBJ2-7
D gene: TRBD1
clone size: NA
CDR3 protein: CASSPGTVNYEQYF
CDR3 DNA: TGCGCCAGCAGCCCTGGGACAGTCAACTACGAGCAGTACTTC

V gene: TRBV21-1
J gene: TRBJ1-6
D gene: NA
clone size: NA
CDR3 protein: CASSKKRLGQSSYNSPLHF
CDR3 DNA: TGTGCCAGCAGCAAAAAAAGGCTTGGGCAGAGCTCCTATAATTCACCCCTCCACTTT

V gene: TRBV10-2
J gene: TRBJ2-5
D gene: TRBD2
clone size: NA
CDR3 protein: CASSSSGRAPQETQYF
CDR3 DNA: TGCGCCAGCAGTAGTAGCGGGAGGGCCCCCCAAGAGACCCAGTACTTC

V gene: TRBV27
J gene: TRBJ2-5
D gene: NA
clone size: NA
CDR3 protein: CASSRGTAKETQYF
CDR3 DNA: TGTGCCAGCAGTCGCGGGACGGCAAAAGAGACCCAGTACTTC

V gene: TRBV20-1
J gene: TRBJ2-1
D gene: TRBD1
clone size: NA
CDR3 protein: CSALDRGPAFF
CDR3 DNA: TGCAGTGCGTTAGACAGGGGGCCAGCGTTCTTC

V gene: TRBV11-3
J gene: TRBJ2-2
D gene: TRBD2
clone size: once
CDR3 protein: CASSPSGGGDTGELFF
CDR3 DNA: TGTGCCAGCAGCCCTAGTGGCGGGGGGGACACCGGGGAGCTGTTTTTT

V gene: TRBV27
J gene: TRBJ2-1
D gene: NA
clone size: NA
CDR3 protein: CASKLSTGWANEQFF
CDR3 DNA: TGTGCCAGCAAGCTATCGACAGGATGGGCCAATGAGCAGTTCTTC

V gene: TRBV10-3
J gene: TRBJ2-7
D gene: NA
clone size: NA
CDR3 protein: CAAGAVGYEQYF
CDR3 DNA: TGTGCCGCGGGGGCCGTGGGATACGAGCAGTACTTC

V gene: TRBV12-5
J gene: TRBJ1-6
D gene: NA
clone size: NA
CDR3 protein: CASGRGDPSNSPLHF
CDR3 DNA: TGTGCTAGTGGGCGGGGCGACCCTTCTAATTCACCCCTCCACTTT

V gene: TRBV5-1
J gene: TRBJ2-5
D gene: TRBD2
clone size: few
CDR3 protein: CASSLGASGEETQYF
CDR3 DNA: TGCGCCAGCAGCTTGGGGGCTAGCGGGGAAGAGACCCAGTACTTC

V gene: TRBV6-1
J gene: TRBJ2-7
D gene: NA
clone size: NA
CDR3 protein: CASSDPVSAYEQYF
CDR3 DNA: TGTGCCAGCAGTGACCCTGTGAGTGCCTACGAGCAGTACTTC

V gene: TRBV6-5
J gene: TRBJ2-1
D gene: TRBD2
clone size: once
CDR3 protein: CASSRDYEEDEQFF
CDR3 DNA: TGTGCCAGCAGTAGGGACTACGAGGAGGATGAGCAGTTCTTC

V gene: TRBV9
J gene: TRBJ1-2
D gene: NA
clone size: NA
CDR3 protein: CASRGADGYTF
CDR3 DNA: TGTGCCAGCAGGGGAGCGGACGGCTACACCTTC

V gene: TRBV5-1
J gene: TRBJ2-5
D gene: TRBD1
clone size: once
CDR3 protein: CASSFQGAGETQYF
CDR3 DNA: TGCGCCAGCAGCTTTCAGGGGGCGGGAGAGACCCAGTACTTC

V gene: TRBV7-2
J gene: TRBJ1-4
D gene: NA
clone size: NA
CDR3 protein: CASSYRSEKLFF
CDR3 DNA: TGTGCCAGCAGCTATCGGAGTGAAAAACTGTTTTTT

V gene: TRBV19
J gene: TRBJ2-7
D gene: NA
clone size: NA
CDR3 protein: CASSIDHSHDYEQYF
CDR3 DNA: TGTGCCAGTAGTATAGATCACAGCCATGACTACGAGCAGTACTTC

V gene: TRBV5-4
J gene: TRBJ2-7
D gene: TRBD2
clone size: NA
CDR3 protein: CASSVSGRATEQYF
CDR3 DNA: TGTGCCAGCAGCGTGAGCGGGAGGGCTACCGAGCAGTACTTC

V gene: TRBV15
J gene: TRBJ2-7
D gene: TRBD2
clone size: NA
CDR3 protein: CATRTSGVGSYEQYF
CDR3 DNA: TGTGCCACCAGGACTAGCGGGGTGGGCTCCTACGAGCAGTACTTC

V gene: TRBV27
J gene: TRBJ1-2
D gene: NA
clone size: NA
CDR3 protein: CASSTGLGGGYTF
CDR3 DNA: TGTGCCAGCAGCACAGGGCTGGGCGGAGGCTACACCTTC

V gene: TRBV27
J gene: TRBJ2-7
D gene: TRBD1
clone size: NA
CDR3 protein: CASSLLQGYEQYF
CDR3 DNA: TGTGCCAGCAGTTTGTTACAGGGGTACGAGCAGTACTTC

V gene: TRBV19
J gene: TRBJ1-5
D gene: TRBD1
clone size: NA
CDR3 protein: CASSKRDRGLQPQHF
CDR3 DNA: TGTGCCAGTAGTAAACGGGACAGGGGGCTTCAGCCCCAGCATTTT

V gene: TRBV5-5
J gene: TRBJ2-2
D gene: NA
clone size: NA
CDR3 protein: CASSGIGGNTGELFF
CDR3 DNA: TGTGCCAGCAGCGGGATAGGGGGGAACACCGGGGAGCTGTTTTTT

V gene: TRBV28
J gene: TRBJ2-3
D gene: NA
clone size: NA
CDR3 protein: CASSLGFGGFLTDTQYF
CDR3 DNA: TGTGCCAGCAGTTTAGGCTTTGGCGGGTTTCTCACAGATACGCAGTATTTT

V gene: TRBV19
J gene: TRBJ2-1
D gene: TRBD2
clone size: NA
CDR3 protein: CASFGTIGEQFF
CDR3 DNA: TGTGCCAGTTTCGGGACTATAGGAGAGCAGTTCTTC

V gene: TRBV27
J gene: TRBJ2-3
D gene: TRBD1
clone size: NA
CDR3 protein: CASFPRLGRDRGTDTQYF
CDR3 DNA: TGTGCCAGTTTTCCGCGTCTGGGCCGGGACAGGGGCACAGATACGCAGTATTTT

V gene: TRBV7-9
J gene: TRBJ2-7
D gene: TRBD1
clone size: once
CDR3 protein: CASSPGTGQREQYF
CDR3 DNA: TGTGCCAGCAGCCCCGGGACAGGGCAGCGCGAGCAGTACTTC